This T cell receptor (beta chain) originates from a study of T cells in Graves' hyperthyroidism and ophthalmopathy. This clonotype was found a few times. Antigen specificity is unknown. The definition of stable Graves' hyperthyroidism was no ophthalmopathy progression within 18 months. Source material for PBMCs was 10 ml fresh peripheral blood. Findings of the study overall: Onset of ophthalmopathy came a median approximately 6.8 months after the model predicted it. Most expanded thyroid clonotypes above 0.001 recurred in blood.

Researchers took RNA transcripts and amplified the TCR beta CDR3 regions from them. TCR CDR3 underwent first-round RT-PCR with the HTBI primer set. MiXCR, run by TCRdb on the multiplex PCR reads, gives a single entry per CDR3 protein. The top ten hold roughly 30% of the sample, which has around 760,000 distinct CDR3 sequences, roughly 32% seen once. Per germline, CDR1 GTSNPN and CDR2 SVGIG (reference sequence). Trimming removed 3 bases from V and 5 bases from J, with 11 bases in between. The CDR3 is made up of 12 amino acids. The sequencing sample was made of blood. The chain employs TRBV30 and TRBJ2-7; D is unresolved. This TCR was sampled from a middle-aged woman with Graves' hyperthyroidism. CDR3 loop: CAWRPTWDEQYF. For the CDR3, the DNA is TGTGCCTGGAGGCCGACTTGGGACGAGCAGTACTTC.